These 29 T cell receptor beta chains were all obtained from the same sample, sequenced in a study of blood T cell repertoires in COVID-19. TCRdb's table, derived via immunoSEQ multiplex PCR, lists solely in-frame clones and lacks some. The profile shows some 200,000 clones, 81% of them singletons. The sample taken for sequencing was peripheral blood. These receptors were obtained from an elderly woman with COVID-19, enrolled during active disease.

The chain recombines TRBV27 with TRBJ2-7; D is unclear. The CDR3 is made up of 14 amino acids. V lost 0 bases to trimming and J lost 1 base, with 7 bases between them. The germline gives CDR1 MNHEY, CDR2 SMNVEV (reference sequence). CDR3 residues: CASSLSTESYEQYF. The DNA for the CDR3 is TGTGCCAGCAGTTTATCTACAGAGTCCTACGAGCAGTACTTC.

The chain has TRBV19 and TRBJ1-3; 9 bases match TRBD1. Germline loops: CDR1 LNHDA, CDR2 SQIVND (reference sequence). Trimming cost V 8 bases and J 8 bases; bases outside gene matches: 10. CDR3 size: 14 residues. DNA of the CDR3: TGTGCCAGTTCAACGACAGGGGGGATTTACACCATATATTTT. Protein sequence: CASSTTGGIYTIYF.

V and J are TRBV19 and TRBJ1-2, with TRBD1 identical over 8 bases. Germline trimming cut 5 bases from V and 8 bases from J; bases unmatched to any gene: 13. This CDR3 is built from 15 residues. Germline CDR1 is LNHDA and CDR2 is SQIVND (reference sequence). The CDR3 is CASSLPQGARKGYTF. The CDR3 nucleotides are TGTGCCAGTAGTCTGCCCCAGGGGGCACGTAAGGGCTACACCTTC. The full variable domain, its missing parts supplied by reference TRBV19 and TRBJ1-2, is DGGITQSPKYLFRKEGQNVTLSCEQNLNHDAMYWYRQDPGQGLRLIYYSQIVNDFQKGDIAEGYSVSREKKESFPLTVTSAQKNPTAFYLCASSLPQGARKGYTFGSGTRLTVV.

This rearrangement joins TRBV5-1 to TRBJ2-2; D is ambiguous. The CDR3 is made up of 14 amino acids. The germline CDR1 and CDR2 sequences are SGHRS and YFSETQ. V gave up 0 bases and J gave up 5 bases, with 8 bases separating them. CDR3 DNA: TGCGCCAGCAGCTTGGGGCATTCTACCGGGGAGCTGTTTTTT. This sequence encodes CASSLGHSTGELFF.

The genes are TRBV18 and TRBJ1-1; D is unresolved. The germline gives CDR1 KGHSH, CDR2 LQKENI. The CDR3 runs to 14 residues. Trimming took off 4 bases at V and 5 bases at J, with 14 bases between the two ends. The CDR3 nucleotides are TGTGCCAGCTCACGGGAAACTCGGGGAACTGAAGCTTTCTTT. Translated: CASSRETRGTEAFF. Full variable domain (remainder filled in from reference TRBV18 and TRBJ1-1): NAGVMQNPRHLVRRRGQEARLRCSPMKGHSHVYWYRQLPEEGLKFMVYLQKENIIDESGMPKERFSAEFPKEGPSILRIQQVVRGDSAAYFCASSRETRGTEAFFGQGTRLTVV.

The chain joins TRBV6-5 to TRBJ1-1; TRBD1 is a possible D gene (5 bases). This CDR3 contains 13 residues. Trimming cost V 5 bases and J 3 bases, with 10 bases left between them. CDR1 and CDR2 (germline): MNHEY, SVGAGI. The CDR3 bases are TGTGCCAGCAGTAGGGGCGGGGACACTGAAGCTTTCTTT. Amino acid sequence: CASSRGGDTEAFF.

This chain uses TRBV6-5 with TRBJ2-3; D may be TRBD2 (7 bases). CDR3 length: 15 residues. Trimming removed 0 bases from V and 5 bases from J, with 12 bases in between. CDR1 MNHEY and CDR2 SVGAGI come from the germline V gene. The CDR3 reads CASSYSGRDKDTQYF. The CDR3 nucleotides read TGTGCCAGCAGTTACTCGGGGAGGGACAAAGATACGCAGTATTTT.

This chain joins TRBV7-8 and TRBJ2-2; 7 positions agree with TRBD1. The CDR3 contains 15 residues. Germline-derived CDR1 and CDR2 are SGHVS and FQNEAQ. The V and J ends lost 5 bases and 1 base, in that order; junction bases with no gene match: 4. Written as DNA, the CDR3 is TGTGCCAGCAGCCCTAGGACAGGGAACACCGGGGAGCTGTTTTTT. Amino acids: CASSPRTGNTGELFF.

This chain uses TRBV5-4 with TRBJ1-2, with 7 bases that match TRBD1. The germline gives CDR1 SGHNT, CDR2 YYREEE (reference sequence). Unmatched junction bases numbered 3, after V lost 1 base and J lost 0 bases. This CDR3 has 15 amino acids. The CDR3 region has the DNA TGTGCCAGCAGCTTGCGACAGGGTCCTAACTATGGCTACACCTTC. Translating it yields CASSLRQGPNYGYTF.

This clone came up once. The chain recombines TRBV5-4 with TRBJ2-2; TRBD2 aligns across 13 bases. With V trimmed by 4 bases and J by 2 bases, 2 bases remained unmatched. Germline V CDR1 and CDR2: SGHNT, YYREEE (reference sequence). This CDR3 region has 16 residues. CDR3 sequence: CASSVGLAGNTGELFF. Written as DNA, the CDR3 is TGTGCCAGCAGCGTGGGACTAGCGGGAAACACCGGGGAGCTGTTTTTT.

The chain carries TRBV2 and TRBJ1-1; tentatively, D is TRBD1 (5 bases). The CDR3 extends over 14 amino acids. CDR1 is SNHLY and CDR2 is FYNNEI in the germline V gene. V lost 4 bases and J 1 base, leaving 10 bases between the germline ends. CDR3 bases: TGTGCCAGCAGTGTTTTCGGGGGGAACACTGAAGCTTTCTTT. Its protein is CASSVFGGNTEAFF.

The J gene is TRBJ2-1, the V gene TRBV24-1, with no clear D. This CDR3 has 15 amino acids. Germline assignment: CDR1 KGHDR and CDR2 SFDVKD. V lost 2 bases, J lost 5 bases, and 12 bases lay in between. The CDR3 protein is CATSDSRHVNNEQFF. CDR3 sequence (DNA): TGTGCCACCAGTGATTCACGACACGTGAACAATGAGCAGTTCTTC.

This clone appeared many times. This sequence joins TRBV3-1 (or the pseudogene TRBV3-2) and TRBJ2-5; TRBD2 is a possible D gene (7 bases). CDR3 size: 14 residues. Germline CDR1 and CDR2: LGHDT and YNNKEL (reference sequence). Trimming left V 0 bases short and J 13 bases short, with 18 bases between. The CDR3 bases are TGTGCCAGCAGCCAAGATACTTTTCCGGGGGGCTGGTACTTC. Translated: CASSQDTFPGGWYF.

The gene calls are TRBV6-6 and TRBJ1-4; 8 nucleotides agree with TRBD1. With 6 bases clipped from V and 8 bases from J, the junction kept 8 bases outside the gene matches. Germline V gene sequence: CDR1 MNHNY, CDR2 SVGAGI (reference sequence). This CDR3 is built from 14 residues. CDR3 sequence reads: CASRWTGLGEKLFF. In DNA, the CDR3 is TGTGCCAGCAGATGGACAGGGCTGGGGGAAAAACTGTTTTTT.

The chain employs TRBV9 and TRBJ2-3, with 11 bases fitting TRBD2. The V segment lost 4 bases and the J segment 4 bases; nucleotides outside the gene matches: 5. Germline V gene sequence: CDR1 SGDLS, CDR2 YYNGEE. The CDR3 is 15 amino acids. The CDR3 bases are TGTGCCAGCAGCCAGACTAGCGGGGCGCCAGATACGCAGTATTTT. This encodes CASSQTSGAPDTQYF.

The V call is TRBV6-5, the J call TRBJ2-5; 14 bases map to TRBD2. V dropped 6 bases and J dropped 7; count of bases not matched to a gene: 4. Germline V gene lookup returns CDR1 MNHEY and CDR2 SVGAGI. This CDR3 region has 14 residues. The CDR3 loop is CASRGLAGVGTQYF. The CDR3 DNA follows: TGTGCCAGCAGGGGACTAGCGGGAGTAGGGACCCAGTACTTC.

In this sample, this clone turned up many times. The chain recombines TRBV4-1 with TRBJ2-7, with 10 bases aligning to TRBD2. CDR1 and CDR2 (germline): MGHRA, YSYEKL. V dropped 0 bases and J dropped 5; count of bases not matched to a gene: 13. This CDR3 has 18 amino acids. The CDR3 DNA sequence: TGCGCCAGCAGCCAAGATATAGTTTCGGGGACTAGCGATGACGAGCAGTACTTC. It encodes CASSQDIVSGTSDDEQYF.

The genes are TRBV28 and TRBJ1-4; 8 bases fit TRBD1. The CDR3 spans 14 residues. With 3 bases clipped from V and 6 bases from J, the junction kept 3 bases outside the gene matches. Germline V CDR1 and CDR2: MDHEN, SYDVKM. CDR3 sequence reads: CASSLPGQDEKLFF. The CDR3 nucleotides read TGTGCCAGCAGTTTGCCGGGACAGGATGAAAAACTGTTTTTT.

This chain joins TRBV18 and TRBJ2-1, with D perhaps matching TRBD1 (6 bases). Germline loops: CDR1 KGHSH, CDR2 LQKENI. Trimming cost V 2 bases and J 8 bases, with 10 bases left between them. The CDR3 sequence is 13 residues long. The CDR3 DNA reads as TGTGCCAGCTCACCATCCAGGGGCGATGAGCAGTTCTTC. It is translated as CASSPSRGDEQFF.

This clone was counted a few times. J is TRBJ1-4 and V is TRBV10-1; unclear D gene. Trimming took off 3 bases at V and 8 bases at J, with 4 bases between the two ends. Germline CDR1 is WNHNN and CDR2 is SYGVQD (reference sequence). CDR3 length: 11 amino acids. CDR3 amino acids: CASSDREKLFF. The CDR3, as DNA: TGCGCCAGCAGTGACAGGGAAAAACTGTTTTTT.

The V gene is TRBV19, the J gene TRBJ1-2, with 8 bases fitting TRBD1. Germline V gene data show CDR1 as LNHDA and CDR2 as SQIVND (reference sequence). Germline trimming cut 6 bases from V and 3 bases from J; bases unmatched to any gene: 6. The CDR3 extends over 14 amino acids. CDR3 DNA sequence: TGTGCCAGTAGCGCGGACAGGGAAGACTATGGCTACACCTTC. It translates to CASSADREDYGYTF.

The gene calls are TRBV10-1 and TRBJ1-1; 9 bases are shared with TRBD1. Germline CDR1 is WNHNN and CDR2 is SYGVQD (reference sequence). The CDR3 sequence is 14 residues long. The J segment lost 4 bases and the V segment lost 5 bases, leaving 5 bases of the junction unmatched. Here the CDR3 DNA reads TGCGCCAGCAGTAGACCGGGACAGGGCACTGAAGCTTTCTTT. The encoded protein is CASSRPGQGTEAFF.

The V gene is TRBV28, the J gene TRBJ1-2; D is uncertain. The germline V gene has CDR1 MDHEN and CDR2 SYDVKM. The CDR3 spans 13 residues. Trimming removed 5 bases from V and 8 bases from J, with 15 bases in between. CDR3 residues: CASSTTLQGGYTF. CDR3 DNA sequence: TGTGCCAGCAGTACCACACTACAAGGAGGCTACACCTTC.

The chain's CDR3 is CASSGTTGYYGYTF. CDR3 DNA: TGCGCCAGCAGCGGGACGACAGGTTACTATGGCTACACCTTC. The chain couples TRBV4-1 to TRBJ1-2, with D possibly TRBD1 on 6 matching bases. The CDR3 spans 14 residues. V was shortened by 5 bases and J by 3 bases, with 13 bases between the two germline ends. Germline V gene sequence: CDR1 MGHRA, CDR2 YSYEKL.

V usage is TRBV5-1 and J usage is TRBJ2-5, with a tentative D call TRBD2 (6 bases). Germline V gives CDR1 SGHRS, CDR2 YFSETQ. The V end lost 5 bases, the J end lost 4 bases, and 12 bases lay between the germline ends. There are 13 residues in the CDR3. The CDR3 DNA sequence: TGCGCCAGCAGGTGGCAGGGAGGAGAGACCCAGTACTTC. Protein: CASRWQGGETQYF.

The CDR3, as DNA: TGTGCCAGCAGGGACAGTATGAACACTGAAGCTTTCTTT. Amino acid sequence: CASRDSMNTEAFF. The chain carries TRBV25-1 and TRBJ1-1; the D gene is possibly TRBD1 (6 bases). Trimming took off 6 bases at V and 0 bases at J, with 8 bases between the two ends. Per the germline V gene, CDR1 is MGHDK and CDR2 is SYGVNS. The CDR3 consists of 13 residues.

V usage is TRBV2 and J usage is TRBJ1-3; TRBD1 aligns across 10 bases. The CDR3 is 14 amino acids. V dropped 6 bases and J dropped 8; count of bases not matched to a gene: 7. Germline V gene data show CDR1 as SNHLY and CDR2 as FYNNEI. The CDR3 DNA reads as TGTGCCAGCAGCCCGGGACAGGGGTGGTACACCATATATTTT. Residues: CASSPGQGWYTIYF.

The genes are TRBV5-1 and TRBJ2-1, with D possibly matching TRBD1 (6 bases). The CDR3 length is 15 residues. V was trimmed by 0 bases and J by 8 bases, leaving 15 bases between them. Germline V gene data show CDR1 as SGHRS and CDR2 as YFSETQ. CDR3 sequence reads: CASSLVVGRGDEQFF. The CDR3 DNA reads as TGCGCCAGCAGCTTGGTTGTTGGCAGGGGCGATGAGCAGTTCTTC.

CDR3 loop: CASRYRGLTGPGEKLFF. The CDR3 region has the DNA TGTGCCAGCAGATACAGGGGCCTAACGGGTCCTGGGGAAAAACTGTTTTTT. The chain carries TRBV28 and TRBJ1-4, with 7 positions matching TRBD1. Germline V gene lookup returns CDR1 MDHEN and CDR2 SYDVKM. Losses at the gene ends were 6 bases for V and 8 bases for J; bases not matched to a gene: 18. The CDR3 runs 17 residues. Drawing the rest from reference TRBV28 and TRBJ1-4, the complete variable domain is DVKVTQSSRYLVKRTGEKVFLECVQDMDHENMFWYRQDPGLGLRLIYFSYDVKMKEKGDIPEGYSVSREKKERFSLILESASTNQTSMYLCASRYRGLTGPGEKLFFGSGTQLSVL.